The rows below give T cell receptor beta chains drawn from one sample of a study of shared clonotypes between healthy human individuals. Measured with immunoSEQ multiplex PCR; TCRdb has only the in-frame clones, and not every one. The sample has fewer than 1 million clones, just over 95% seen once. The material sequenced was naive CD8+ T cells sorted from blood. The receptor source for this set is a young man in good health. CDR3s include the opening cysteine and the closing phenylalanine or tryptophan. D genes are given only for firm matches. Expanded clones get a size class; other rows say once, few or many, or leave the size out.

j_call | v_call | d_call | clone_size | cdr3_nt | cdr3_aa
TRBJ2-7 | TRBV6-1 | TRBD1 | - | TGTGCCAGCAGTGATCGGGACAGATCCTACGAGCAGTACTTC | CASSDRDRSYEQYF
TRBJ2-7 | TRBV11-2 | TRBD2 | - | TGTGCCAGCAGCTTACTAGCGGGAGTCCACGAGCAGTACTTC | CASSLLAGVHEQYF
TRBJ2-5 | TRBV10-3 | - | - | TGTGCCATCAGTACGCCAGGGGTACGGGGTGAAGAGACCCAGTACTTC | CAISTPGVRGEETQYF
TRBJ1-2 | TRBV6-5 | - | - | TGTGCCAGCAGCTTCGCGCGGGCTAACTATGGCTACACCTTC | CASSFARANYGYTF
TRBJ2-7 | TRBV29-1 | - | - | TGCAGCGTTGCCCAGGGACACTTTCCAACCTACGAGCAGTACTTC | CSVAQGHFPTYEQYF
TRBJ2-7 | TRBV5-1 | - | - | TGCGCCAGCAGCTATTTCAGCTCCAGCTCCTACGAGCAGTACTTC | CASSYFSSSSYEQYF
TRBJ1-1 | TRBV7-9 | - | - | TGTGCCAGCAGCTTACCCCCGGGCACTGAAGCTTTCTTT | CASSLPPGTEAFF
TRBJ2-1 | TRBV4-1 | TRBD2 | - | TGCGCCAGCAGCCGTTATCATCCGGGACTAGCGGGATCTGGTGAGCAGTTCTTC | CASSRYHPGLAGSGEQFF
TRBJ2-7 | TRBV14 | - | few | TGTGCCAGCAGCCCCGGGGGAGAGCAGTACTTC | CASSPGGEQYF
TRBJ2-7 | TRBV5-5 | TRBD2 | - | TGTGCCAGCAGTTCGAGCGGGACCCTCTCCTACGAGCAGTACTTC | CASSSSGTLSYEQYF
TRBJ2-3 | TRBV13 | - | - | TGTGCCAGCAGCCTTAGCCCGGGGGCCACAGATACGCAGTATTTT | CASSLSPGATDTQYF
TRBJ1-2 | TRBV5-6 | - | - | TGTGCCAGCAGCTTGGCCAGGTCTTCGGGGGTCGACTATGGCTACACCTTC | CASSLARSSGVDYGYTF
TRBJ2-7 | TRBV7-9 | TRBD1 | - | TGTGCCAGCAGCGCAAGGACAGGCCACGGGGCCTCCTACGAGCAGTACTTC | CASSARTGHGASYEQYF
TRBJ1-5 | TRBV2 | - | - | TGTGCCACCAGGTCAGGTTTGAGCAATCAGCCCCAGCATTTT | CATRSGLSNQPQHF
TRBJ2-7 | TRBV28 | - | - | TGTGCCAGCAGCTCTCGGCTGGGATGGGCCTACGAGCAGTACTTC | CASSSRLGWAYEQYF
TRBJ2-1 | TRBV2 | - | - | TGTGCCAGCACCGGGTCGCGGAATGAGCAGTTCTTC | CASTGSRNEQFF
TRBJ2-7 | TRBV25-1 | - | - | TGTGCCAGCAGTGAATACCGCTACGAGCAGTACTTC | CASSEYRYEQYF
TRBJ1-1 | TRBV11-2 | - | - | TGTGCCAGCAGCTTAGAATGGGGGACTGAAGCTTTCTTT | CASSLEWGTEAFF
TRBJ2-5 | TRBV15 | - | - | TGTGCCACCAGCGAGGACGGCCAAGAGACCCAGTACTTC | CATSEDGQETQYF
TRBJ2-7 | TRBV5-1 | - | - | TGCGCCAGCAGCTCGGGTAGCGGATTCTCCTACGAGCAGTACTTC | CASSSGSGFSYEQYF
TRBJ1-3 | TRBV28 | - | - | TGTGCCAGCAGTTTATTGAGCACCTCTGGAAACACCATATATTTT | CASSLLSTSGNTIYF
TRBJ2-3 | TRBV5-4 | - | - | TGTGCCAGCAGCTTGTCACAGGACCGGGAGAGGGTGAGAGATACGCAGTATTTT | CASSLSQDRERVRDTQYF
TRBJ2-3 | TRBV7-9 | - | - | TGTGCCAGCAGCTTAACGGGCCCAGATACGCAGTATTTT | CASSLTGPDTQYF
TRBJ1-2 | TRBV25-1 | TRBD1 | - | TGTGCCAGCAGGGGACAGGCAGGGTTTGGCTACACCTTC | CASRGQAGFGYTF
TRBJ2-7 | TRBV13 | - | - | TGTGCCAGCAGTTCGACTAGTAACGAGCAGTACTTC | CASSSTSNEQYF
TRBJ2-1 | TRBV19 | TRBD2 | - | TGTGCCAGTAGTACCGAAGCGGGAGCAACTTACAATGAGCAGTTCTTC | CASSTEAGATYNEQFF
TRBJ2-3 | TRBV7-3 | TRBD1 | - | TGTGCCAGCAGCTCTGGACAGGGTCAGCAGTATTTT | CASSSGQGQQYF
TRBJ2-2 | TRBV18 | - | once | TGTGCCAGCTCACTACAGCCGAACACCGGGGAGCTGTTTTTT | CASSLQPNTGELFF
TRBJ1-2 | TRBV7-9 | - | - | TGTGCCAGCAGCCGTGACACCGTTAACTATGGCTACACCTTC | CASSRDTVNYGYTF
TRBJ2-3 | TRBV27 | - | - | TGTGCCAGCAGTGATAAGAGCGGTTCAGGCAACAGAGATACGCAGTATTTT | CASSDKSGSGNRDTQYF
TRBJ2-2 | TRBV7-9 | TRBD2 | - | TGTGCCAGCCGACGACCGGGCGGGAGAGGTACCGGGGAGCTGTTTTTT | CASRRPGGRGTGELFF
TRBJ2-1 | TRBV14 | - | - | TGTGCCAGCAGCCTGCCGGGACCATACAATGAGCAGTTCTTC | CASSLPGPYNEQFF
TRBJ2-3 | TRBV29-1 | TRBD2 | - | TGCAGCGTTGGTGGTTCTGCGGGAGTACCCATAGATACGCAGTATTTT | CSVGGSAGVPIDTQYF
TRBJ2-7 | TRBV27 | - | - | TGTGCCAGCAGTGGGGGCACTAGAACCTACGAGCAGTACTTC | CASSGGTRTYEQYF
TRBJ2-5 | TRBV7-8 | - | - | TGTGCCAGCAGCCCACCCTTGGGGGGGACCCAGTACTTC | CASSPPLGGTQYF
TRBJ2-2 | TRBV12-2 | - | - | TGTGCAAGACGCGGGAACGCGAACACCGGGGAGCTGTTTTTT | CARRGNANTGELFF
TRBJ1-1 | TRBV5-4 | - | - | TGTGCCAGCAGCTTGTTTGGTGAGACTAAGGAGGGGGCTGAAGCTTTCTTT | CASSLFGETKEGAEAFF
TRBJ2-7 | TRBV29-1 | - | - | TGCAGCGTTGAATGGGGAAACTCCTACGAGCAGTACTTC | CSVEWGNSYEQYF
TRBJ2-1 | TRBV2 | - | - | TGTGCCAGCAGTGAAGCGGGAGTAGGGCCCTACAATGAGCAGTTCTTC | CASSEAGVGPYNEQFF
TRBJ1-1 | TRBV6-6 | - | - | TGTGCCAGCAGTTACTCGGAACAGGGTGTGTTGGCTTTCTTT | CASSYSEQGVLAFF
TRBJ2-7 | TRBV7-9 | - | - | TGTGCCAGCAGCTCCGGGACCATACCCTACTACGAGCAGTACTTC | CASSSGTIPYYEQYF
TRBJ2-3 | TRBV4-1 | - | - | TGCGCCAGCAGCCAGACAAGTAGCACAGATACGCAGTATTTT | CASSQTSSTDTQYF
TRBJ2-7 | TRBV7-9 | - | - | TGTGCCAGCAGCTTACCTGCGGCCGGGGGCGCCGAGCAGTACTTC | CASSLPAAGGAEQYF
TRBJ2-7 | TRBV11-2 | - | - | TGTGCCAGCAGCTTCGGGGCAAACAGAAGGGGCGAGCAGTACTTC | CASSFGANRRGEQYF
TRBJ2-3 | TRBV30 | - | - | TGTGCCTGGAGTGGGACCTCGGACAACTTAGACACCTTTAGCACAGATACGCAGTATTTT | CAWSGTSDNLDTFSTDTQYF
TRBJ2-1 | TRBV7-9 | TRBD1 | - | TGTGCCAGCAGTTCCGGGACAGGGCGATGGAATGAGCAGTTCTTC | CASSSGTGRWNEQFF
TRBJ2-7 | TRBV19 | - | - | TGTGCCAGTAGTATAGGCTCCTACGAGCAGTACTTC | CASSIGSYEQYF
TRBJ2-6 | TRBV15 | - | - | TGTGCCACCAGCAGAGCCCAAGGGGTCAGTTTCTCTGGGGCCAACGTCCTGACTTTC | CATSRAQGVSFSGANVLTF
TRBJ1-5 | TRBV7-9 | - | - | TGTGCCAGCAGCTCGGGGGGCGAATATAGCAATCAGCCCCAGCATTTT | CASSSGGEYSNQPQHF
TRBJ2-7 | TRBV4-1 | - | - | TGCGCCAGCAGCCAAGGTACAGGACACTACGAGCAGTACTTC | CASSQGTGHYEQYF
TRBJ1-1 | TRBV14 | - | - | TGTGCCAGCAGCCAAGGCACTGAAGCTTTCTTT | CASSQGTEAFF
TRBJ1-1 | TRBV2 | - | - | TGTGCCAGCAGTGAATTTGAGGGAGTTGGCACTGAAGCTTTCTTT | CASSEFEGVGTEAFF
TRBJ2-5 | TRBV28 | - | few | TGTGCCAGCAGTCTCCACGGCCCTCAAGAGACCCAGTACTTC | CASSLHGPQETQYF
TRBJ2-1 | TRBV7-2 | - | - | TGTGCCAGCAGCTTAAATCTGGGGGGTGGTTATAGCGGCTACAATGAGCAGTTCTTC | CASSLNLGGGYSGYNEQFF
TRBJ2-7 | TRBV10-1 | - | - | TGCGCCAGCAGTGAGTCTTCTAGCCTCTACGAGCAGTACTTC | CASSESSSLYEQYF
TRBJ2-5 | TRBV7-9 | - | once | TGTGCCAGCACCGACTCTCGTGGATGGGAGACCCAGTACTTC | CASTDSRGWETQYF
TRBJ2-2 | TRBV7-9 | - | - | TGTGCCAGCAGCTTAGGGTCCCCGAACACCGGGGAGCTGTTTTTT | CASSLGSPNTGELFF
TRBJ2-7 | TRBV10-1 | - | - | TGCGCCAGCAGGAAGAGGGCCTCCCTCTACGAGCAGTACTTC | CASRKRASLYEQYF
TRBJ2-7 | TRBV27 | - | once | TGTGCCAGCAGTTCAGGGGCTACCTACGAGCAGTACTTC | CASSSGATYEQYF